This T cell receptor (beta chain) was observed in a study of beta chain features in type 1 diabetes. Across the study: The study examined about 110,000,000 sorted cells across all samples. Study conclusions and caveats: TCRB CDR3s were moderately but significantly shorter in Type 1 diabetes patients in all four CD4+ subsets. Whether TCRB rearrangement is influenced by HLA type was left unresolved in this analysis.

Sort purity for all populations was recorded as exceeding 98%. Expressed TCRB transcripts got sequenced, as all isolated RNA was reverse transcribed. The assay was immunoSEQ multiplex PCR, and TCRdb's table has in-frame clones only and misses some. The table has around 140,000 clones, around 10% seen once; the top ten hold 0.75%. This clone came up a few times. The antigen is not known. There are 17 residues in the CDR3. V shed 0 bases, J shed 0 bases, and the junction held 8 bases outside the gene matches. CDR1 is GTSNPN, CDR2 SVGIG, per germline (reference sequence). This chain connects TRBV30 to TRBJ2-1, with 7 nucleotides matching TRBD1. The source material was central memory CD4+ T cells from blood. The receptor was derived from a man aged 25 to 40 with type 1 diabetes. The CDR3 reads CAWSVGTDPFSYNEQFF. The CDR3 DNA is TGTGCCTGGAGTGTTGGGACAGACCCCTTCTCCTACAATGAGCAGTTCTTC.